Listed below are T cell receptor beta chains from one sample, sequenced in a study of T cells in localized non-small cell lung cancer. Here immunoSEQ multiplex PCR was the method, and the copy in TCRdb shows in-frame clones only, minus some. The table records around 140,000 clones, around 90% of them present only once. Sequencing was performed on peripheral blood, taken before any cancer treatment. These receptors all come from a female donor of 60 years or more with stage I lung adenocarcinoma. The CDR3 runs from the conserved cysteine through the conserved F or W. A D gene is named only where the DNA matches it firmly. The size field is filled for only some rows; it gives once, few, many or a size class.

d_call,clone_size,v_call,j_call,cdr3_aa,cdr3_nt
TRBD2,NA,TRBV19,TRBJ2-7,CASSIGAGVGEQYF,TGTGCCAGTAGTATCGGGGCGGGAGTGGGCGAGCAGTACTTC
NA,once,TRBV5-1,TRBJ1-5,CASSLDSSNQPQHF,TGCGCCAGCAGCTTGGACAGCAGCAATCAGCCCCAGCATTTT
TRBD1,NA,TRBV14,TRBJ2-7,CASSQADPGQGKGNYIF,TGTGCCAGCAGCCAAGCGGACCCGGGACAGGGAAAAGGGAACTACATATTC
TRBD1,NA,TRBV28,TRBJ1-5,CASSLFRRGHQPQHF,TGTGCCAGCAGTCTCTTTCGCAGGGGGCATCAGCCCCAGCATTTT
NA,NA,TRBV2,TRBJ2-4,CASRKDNRDIQYF,TGTGCCAGCAGGAAGGACAACCGGGACATTCAGTACTTC
TRBD2,NA,TRBV4-2,TRBJ2-3,CASSQGEGRTDTQYF,TGTGCCAGCAGCCAAGGGGAGGGTCGCACAGATACGCAGTATTTT
NA,NA,TRBV5-1,TRBJ2-5,CASSLIGAARNRETQYF,TGCGCCAGCAGCTTGATTGGAGCGGCAAGGAACAGGGAGACCCAGTACTTC
NA,NA,TRBV15,TRBJ2-1,CATSRGGLLGNNEQFF,TGTGCCACCAGCAGAGGTGGATTACTAGGGAACAATGAGCAGTTCTTC
TRBD1,NA,TRBV27,TRBJ2-7,CASSLSGDSSYEQYF,TGTGCCAGCAGTTTATCGGGGGACAGCTCCTACGAGCAGTACTTC
NA,NA,TRBV6-1,TRBJ1-5,CASSETGPNQPQHF,TGTGCCAGCAGCGAGACAGGCCCCAATCAGCCCCAGCATTTT
TRBD2,NA,TRBV5-6,TRBJ2-1,CASSRTSGSNEQFF,TGTGCCAGCAGCCGAACTAGCGGGAGTAATGAGCAGTTCTTC
NA,NA,TRBV2,TRBJ1-5,CASSPGTNQPQHF,TGTGCCAGCAGTCCAGGGACGAATCAGCCCCAGCATTTT
TRBD1,NA,TRBV4-2,TRBJ2-7,CASSQVAQGTYEQYF,TGTGCCAGCAGCCAAGTCGCACAGGGGACCTACGAGCAGTACTTC
TRBD2,NA,TRBV5-1,TRBJ2-4,CASSVLAGGAKNIQYF,TGCGCCAGCAGCGTACTAGCGGGAGGGGCCAAAAACATTCAGTACTTC
TRBD2,NA,TRBV7-9,TRBJ2-2,CASSLGSGRTGELFF,TGTGCCAGCAGCTTGGGGTCCGGGAGGACCGGGGAGCTGTTTTTT
NA,NA,TRBV18,TRBJ1-5,CASSEQGYQPQHF,TGTGCCAGCTCAGAACAGGGATATCAGCCCCAGCATTTT
NA,NA,TRBV5-1,TRBJ1-4,CASSLGSRSPNEKLFF,TGCGCCAGCAGCTTGGGTTCGAGGTCCCCTAATGAAAAACTGTTTTTT
NA,NA,TRBV10-1,TRBJ2-5,CASSAGETQYF,TGCGCCAGCAGCGCCGGGGAGACCCAGTACTTC
NA,NA,TRBV7-2,TRBJ1-1,CASSYRRNTEAFF,TGTGCCAGCAGCTACAGGCGGAACACTGAAGCTTTCTTT